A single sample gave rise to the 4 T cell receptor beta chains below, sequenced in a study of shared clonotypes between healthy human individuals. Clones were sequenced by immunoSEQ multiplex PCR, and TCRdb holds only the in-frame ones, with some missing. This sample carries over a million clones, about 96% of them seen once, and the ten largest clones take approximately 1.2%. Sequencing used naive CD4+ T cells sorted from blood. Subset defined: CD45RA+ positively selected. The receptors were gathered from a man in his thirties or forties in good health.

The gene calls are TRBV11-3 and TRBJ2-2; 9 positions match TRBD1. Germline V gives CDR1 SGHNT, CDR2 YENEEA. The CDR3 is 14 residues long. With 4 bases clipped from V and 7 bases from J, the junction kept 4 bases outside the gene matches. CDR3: CASSSQGAGGELFF. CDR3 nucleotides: TGTGCCAGCAGCTCACAGGGGGCTGGCGGGGAGCTGTTTTTT.

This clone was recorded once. CDR3 sequence (DNA): TGTGCCAGCAGCGTATTGGGACAGGGATATGGCTACACCTTC. Amino acids: CASSVLGQGYGYTF. The chain recombines TRBV9 with TRBJ1-2, with TRBD1 matching over 9 bases. This CDR3 region has 14 residues. Trimming at V came to 1 base and at J to 5 bases, leaving 3 bases not matched to a gene. CDR1 and CDR2 (germline): SGDLS, YYNGEE.

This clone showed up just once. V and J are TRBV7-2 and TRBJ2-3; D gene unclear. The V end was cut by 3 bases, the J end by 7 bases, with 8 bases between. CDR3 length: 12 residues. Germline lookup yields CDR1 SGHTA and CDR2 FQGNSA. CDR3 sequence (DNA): TGTGCCAGCAGCTTCTCCGGGTATACGCAGTATTTT. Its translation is CASSFSGYTQYF.

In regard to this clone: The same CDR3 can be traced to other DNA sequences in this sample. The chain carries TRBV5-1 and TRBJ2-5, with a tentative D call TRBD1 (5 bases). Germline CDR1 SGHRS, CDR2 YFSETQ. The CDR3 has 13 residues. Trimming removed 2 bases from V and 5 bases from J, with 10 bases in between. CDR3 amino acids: CASSFRVGETQYF. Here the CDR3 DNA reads TGCGCCAGCAGCTTCAGGGTAGGGGAGACCCAGTACTTC.